This TCR beta chain was obtained from a study of blood T cell repertoires in COVID-19. Study-wide background: T cells, B-cell-depleted T cells, or PBMCs supplied cDNA or gDNA.

Germline values: CDR1 MNHEY, CDR2 SVGAGI. V trimming: 0 bases; J trimming: 0 bases; junction bases outside the gene matches: 3. The CDR3 contains 16 residues. Enrolled through a virtual design, the participants were between roughly 18 and 100 years of age and came from about two dozen US areas. Participants' reported clinical history set cohort assignment. Recovery meant two consecutive negative NP/OP PCR tests, professional clearance, or resolved symptoms. Some clones are missing from TCRdb's copy, which holds only in-frame ones; the method was immunoSEQ multiplex PCR. The data hold some 340,000 clones, with roughly four fifths observed a single time.

Sequenced material: PBMCs or T cells enriched from blood (not recorded which). The chain couples TRBV6-5 to TRBJ2-7, with 9 bases matching TRBD2. This receptor was obtained from a woman aged 50 to 65 who had recovered from COVID-19. The DNA of the CDR3 is TGTGCCAGCAGTTACTCCCCTAGCGGGACCTCCTACGAGCAGTACTTC. Translating it yields CASSYSPSGTSYEQYF.